What follows are 26 T cell receptor beta chains derived from one specimen sequenced in a study of beta chain features in type 1 diabetes. The isolated RNA, all of it, was reverse transcribed, so expressed TCRB transcripts were what got sequenced. Measured with immunoSEQ multiplex PCR; TCRdb has only the in-frame clones, and not every one. The table shows about 180,000 clones, with approximately 13% occurring only once. The specimen was central memory CD4+ T cells from blood. All receptors derive from a woman younger than 35 in good health.

This chain connects TRBV7-8 to TRBJ2-1; 9 positions agree with TRBD1. CDR3 length equals 15 residues. The V gene end was trimmed by 6 bases and the J gene end by 6 bases; junction bases not matched to a gene: 9. Germline V CDR1 and CDR2: SGHVS, FQNEAQ. The CDR3 protein is CASSAHMDRGNEQFF. The CDR3 DNA sequence: TGTGCCAGCAGTGCTCACATGGACAGGGGCAATGAGCAGTTCTTC. Combining the CDR3 with reference TRBV7-8 and TRBJ2-1 gives the whole variable domain GAGVSQSPRYKVAKRGQDVALRCDPISGHVSLFWYQQALGQGPEFLTYFQNEAQLDKSGLPSDRFFAERPEGSVSTLKIQRTQQEDSAVYLCASSAHMDRGNEQFFGPGTRLTVL.

J is TRBJ1-5 and V is TRBV30, with D perhaps TRBD1 (6 bases). Deletions cut 2 bases from V and 2 bases from J, with 10 bases between. The CDR3 has 14 residues. Germline loops: CDR1 GTSNPN, CDR2 SVGIG (reference sequence). The CDR3 spells CAWSRTVGNQPQHF. In nucleotides, the CDR3 is TGTGCCTGGAGTAGGACAGTGGGCAATCAGCCCCAGCATTTT.

In its sample, this clone was seen a few times. V and J are TRBV19 and TRBJ1-5; D ambiguous. Trimming removed 7 bases at V and 6 bases at J, with 13 bases between. Per the germline V gene, CDR1 is LNHDA and CDR2 is SQIVND (reference sequence). This CDR3 has 13 amino acids. The CDR3 DNA sequence: TGTGCCAGTAACTACGAGGATGGTCAGCCCCAGCATTTT. Translation gives CASNYEDGQPQHF.

This clone was seen at least ten times. CDR3 sequence (DNA): TGTGCCAGCAGCGAAGACAGGGAGAATTCTAACTATGGCTACACCTTC. This codes for CASSEDRENSNYGYTF. The gene calls are TRBV7-9 and TRBJ1-2; 7 bases are shared with TRBD1. Germline-derived CDR1 and CDR2 are SEHNR and FQNEAQ (reference sequence). The CDR3 totals 16 residues. The V gene end was trimmed by 5 bases and the J gene end by 0 bases; junction bases not matched to a gene: 9. Together with reference TRBV7-9 and TRBJ1-2, the CDR3 gives the full variable domain: DTGVSQNPRHKITKRGQNVTFRCDPISEHNRLYWYRQTLGQGPEFLTYFQNEAQLEKSRLLSDRFSAERPKGSFSTLEIQRTEQGDSAMYLCASSEDRENSNYGYTFGSGTRLTVV.

The chain recombines TRBV4-3 with TRBJ1-3, with D hard to call. This CDR3 contains 14 residues. V shed 0 bases and J shed 4 bases, with 7 bases lying between them. Germline V gives CDR1 LGHNA, CDR2 YSLEER. CDR3 bases: TGCGCCAGCAGCCAAGAGACTGAAGGAAACACCATATATTTT. Its translation: CASSQETEGNTIYF.

The CDR3 nucleotides read TGTGCCAGCAGCTTAGTTAGGCTAGCTGATACGCAGTATTTT. Translation gives CASSLVRLADTQYF. V usage is TRBV11-3 and J usage is TRBJ2-3, with D tentatively TRBD2 (5 bases). The CDR3 is 14 residues long. Per the germline V gene, CDR1 is SGHNT and CDR2 is YENEEA. The V end lost 1 base, the J end lost 6 bases, and 11 bases lay between the germline ends.

The chain joins TRBV7-9 to TRBJ2-1; TRBD2 matches at 11 bases. V lost 5 bases and J lost 6; bases outside the gene matches: 12. Germline values: CDR1 SEHNR, CDR2 FQNEAQ (reference sequence). This CDR3 is 17 amino acids long. The CDR3 nucleotides read TGTGCCAGCAGCCCGGGACTAGCGGAGATACGTGGCAATGAGCAGTTCTTC. It encodes CASSPGLAEIRGNEQFF.

The chain is built from TRBV6-6 and TRBJ1-5; 7 nucleotides agree with TRBD1. The ends lost 0 bases at V and 2 bases at J; junction bases unmatched: 4. The CDR3 sequence is 16 residues long. Per the germline V gene, CDR1 is MNHNY and CDR2 is SVGAGI (reference sequence). Here the CDR3 reads CASSYSNRGGNQPQHF. The DNA for the CDR3 is TGTGCCAGCAGTTACTCGAACAGGGGAGGCAATCAGCCCCAGCATTTT.

J is TRBJ2-7 and V is TRBV27, with D possibly matching TRBD1 (7 bases). V lost 8 bases to trimming and J lost 3 bases, with 14 bases between them. Germline loops: CDR1 MNHEY, CDR2 SMNVEV (reference sequence). The CDR3 has 13 residues. The CDR3 nucleotides read TGTGCCAGCGGGAACAGGGGAGGCTACGAGCAGTACTTC. It translates to CASGNRGGYEQYF.

This clone showed up just a few times. The chain employs TRBV27 and TRBJ1-4; 8 bases are shared with TRBD1. The J segment lost 7 bases and the V segment lost 6 bases, leaving 4 bases of the junction unmatched. Germline V gene sequence: CDR1 MNHEY, CDR2 SMNVEV (reference sequence). This CDR3 is built from 13 residues. CDR3 nucleotides: TGTGCCAGCAGCGGACAGGGCGGTGAAAAACTGTTTTTT. It is translated as CASSGQGGEKLFF.

This clone was found a few times. CDR3: CASSPRGSDSVETQYF. The DNA of the CDR3 is TGCGCCAGCAGCCCCAGGGGGTCTGACTCCGTAGAGACCCAGTACTTC. This chain joins TRBV5-1 and TRBJ2-5; 7 bases line up with TRBD1. The germline V gene has CDR1 SGHRS and CDR2 YFSETQ. The V gene end was trimmed by 4 bases and the J gene end by 4 bases; junction bases not matched to a gene: 13. The CDR3 length is 16 residues. Looking up the rest from reference TRBV5-1 and TRBJ2-5 gives the full variable domain: KAGVTQTPRYLIKTRGQQVTLSCSPISGHRSVSWYQQTPGQGLQFLFEYFSETQRNKGNFPGRFSGRQFSNSRSEMNVSTLELGDSALYLCASSPRGSDSVETQYFGPGTRLLVL.

The CDR3 region is CASNENSGQRTYNEQFF. The CDR3 nucleotides read TGCGCCAGCAACGAAAATTCGGGACAGAGGACCTACAATGAGCAGTTCTTC. The J gene is TRBJ2-1, the V gene TRBV5-1; 7 nucleotides line up with TRBD1. From germline, CDR1 is SGHRS and CDR2 YFSETQ. This CDR3 is built from 17 residues. V shed 6 bases and J 2 bases; nucleotides not matched to a gene: 14.

This clone occurred a few times. The chain joins TRBV2 to TRBJ1-2; 7 bases map to TRBD1. The CDR3 has 15 amino acids. The ends lost 1 base at V and 0 bases at J; junction bases unmatched: 2. Per the germline V gene, CDR1 is SNHLY and CDR2 is FYNNEI. The CDR3 sequence is CASSEEGTANYGYTF. The CDR3 bases are TGTGCCAGCAGTGAAGAAGGGACAGCTAACTATGGCTACACCTTC.

This clone was counted many times. The genes are TRBV28 and TRBJ2-7, with 7 bases identical to TRBD1. Germline V gene lookup returns CDR1 MDHEN and CDR2 SYDVKM. The V gene end was trimmed by 8 bases and the J gene end by 6 bases; junction bases not matched to a gene: 10. There are 13 residues in the CDR3. CDR3 DNA sequence: TGTGCCAGCCGGACAGGCTCCCCCGCCGAGCAGTACTTC. Translation: CASRTGSPAEQYF.

The sample holds a few counts of this clone. The J gene is TRBJ2-2, the V gene TRBV5-1; D is uncertain. V lost 2 bases to trimming and J lost 4 bases, with 18 bases between them. Germline CDR1 reads SGHRS; CDR2 reads YFSETQ. The CDR3 has 17 residues. The CDR3 sequence: CASSFSGAETGTGELFF. CDR3 bases: TGCGCCAGCAGCTTTTCAGGCGCCGAGACCGGCACCGGGGAGCTGTTTTTT. The whole variable domain, filled in from reference TRBV5-1 and TRBJ2-2, reads KAGVTQTPRYLIKTRGQQVTLSCSPISGHRSVSWYQQTPGQGLQFLFEYFSETQRNKGNFPGRFSGRQFSNSRSEMNVSTLELGDSALYLCASSFSGAETGTGELFFGEGSRLTVL.

This clone appeared a few times. The CDR3 coding sequence is TGTGCCAGCAGCTCTATTGGACAGGGGAAAGGCTACACCTTC. Protein sequence: CASSSIGQGKGYTF. The chain couples TRBV7-2 to TRBJ1-2; 9 nucleotides line up with TRBD1. The junction had 8 bases not matched to a gene; V was cut back by 4 bases and J by 8 bases. This CDR3 comprises 14 residues. The germline V gene encodes CDR1 SGHTA and CDR2 FQGNSA.

The chain is built from TRBV7-2 and TRBJ2-3; D may be TRBD2 (5 bases). Trimming shortened V by 5 bases and J by 4 bases, and 13 bases separated the two germline ends. CDR3 length: 14 amino acids. CDR1 is SGHTA and CDR2 is FQGNSA in the germline V gene. CDR3 bases: TGTGCCAGCAGCCTGCGGCTAGCATCAGATACGCAGTATTTT. It translates to CASSLRLASDTQYF.

The genes are TRBV29-1 and TRBJ2-3, with 10 bases lining up with TRBD1. The length of the CDR3 is 13 residues. The J segment lost 5 bases and the V segment lost 7 bases, leaving 6 bases of the junction unmatched. The germline gives CDR1 SQVTM, CDR2 ANQGSEA. DNA of the CDR3: TGCAGCGCGAGACAGGGGGCTGGAGATACGCAGTATTTT. Translating gives CSARQGAGDTQYF.

The rearrangement uses TRBV2 and TRBJ1-2; 7 bases agree with TRBD1. The length of the CDR3 is 15 residues. With V trimmed by 6 bases and J by 9 bases, 16 bases remained unmatched. Per the germline V gene, CDR1 is SNHLY and CDR2 is FYNNEI. In DNA, the CDR3 is TGTGCCAGCAGGCAGCAGGGGACAGCTTCTTCTAGCTACACCTTC. This gives the protein CASRQQGTASSSYTF.

This clone came up a few times. This sequence joins TRBV30 and TRBJ1-1, with 8 positions matching TRBD1. The CDR3 is 13 residues long. CDR1 is GTSNPN, CDR2 SVGIG, per germline (reference sequence). V lost 5 bases, J lost 1 base, and 3 bases stayed unmatched. The DNA for the CDR3 is TGTGCCTGGGACAGGGGCGAGAACACTGAAGCTTTCTTT. Amino acids: CAWDRGENTEAFF.

This chain links TRBV19 with TRBJ2-1; TRBD2 agrees at 7 bases. CDR3 length equals 15 residues. V lost 7 bases and J lost 8; bases outside the gene matches: 14. Germline CDR1 is LNHDA and CDR2 is SQIVND (reference sequence). The CDR3 reads CASNNRAGHNHEQFF. As DNA, the CDR3 is TGTGCCAGTAACAACCGAGCGGGGCATAACCATGAGCAGTTCTTC. The complete variable domain, with remaining parts taken from reference TRBV19 and TRBJ2-1, reads DGGITQSPKYLFRKEGQNVTLSCEQNLNHDAMYWYRQDPGQGLRLIYYSQIVNDFQKGDIAEGYSVSREKKESFPLTVTSAQKNPTAFYLCASNNRAGHNHEQFFGPGTRLTVL.

The rearrangement links TRBV5-1 to TRBJ1-1; 8 nucleotides line up with TRBD1. Germline trimming cut 0 bases from V and 1 base from J; bases unmatched to any gene: 5. The germline CDR1 and CDR2 sequences are SGHRS and YFSETQ. This CDR3 comprises 16 residues. The DNA for the CDR3 is TGCGCCAGCAGCTTGGCTCCAGGGGGCGGGAACACTGAAGCTTTCTTT. It is translated as CASSLAPGGGNTEAFF.

V usage is TRBV28 and J usage is TRBJ1-2, with 8 bases matching TRBD1. This CDR3 has 15 residues. V lost 6 bases and J lost 0; bases outside the gene matches: 6. CDR1 and CDR2 (germline): MDHEN, SYDVKM. The DNA for the CDR3 is TGTGCCAGCAGCTACTCGGACAGGGCTAACTATGGCTACACCTTC. It translates to CASSYSDRANYGYTF.

This clone was detected many times. The chain employs TRBV10-3 and TRBJ1-2; 10 bases align to TRBD1. CDR3 length: 13 residues. Per the germline V gene, CDR1 is ENHRY and CDR2 is SYGVKD. V trimming: 10 bases; J trimming: 4 bases; junction bases outside the gene matches: 6. The DNA for the CDR3 is TGTGCCACCCGGACAGGGGGGGTCTATGGCTACACCTTC. Translated, it gives CATRTGGVYGYTF.

The gene calls are TRBV19 and TRBJ1-2; 8 nucleotides align to TRBD1. Trimming cost V 3 bases and J 2 bases; bases outside gene matches: 5. CDR1 is LNHDA and CDR2 is SQIVND in the germline V gene (reference sequence). This CDR3 has 15 amino acids. CDR3 amino acids: CASSIADRANYGYTF. The CDR3 nucleotides read TGTGCCAGTAGTATTGCGGACAGGGCGAACTATGGCTACACCTTC.

This chain joins TRBV27 and TRBJ1-5; a weak D match, TRBD1 (6 bases). Germline V gene sequence: CDR1 MNHEY, CDR2 SMNVEV (reference sequence). The CDR3 sequence is 13 residues long. V lost 6 bases and J 7 bases, leaving 13 bases between the germline ends. In DNA form, the CDR3 reads TGTGCCAGCAGGGGGGGGCGGTGGCAGCCCCAGCATTTT. It codes for CASRGGRWQPQHF.